The 2 T cell receptor beta chains presented below share a single source sample, sequenced in a study of identical twins. TCRdb re-derived calls from the 5' RACE reads in MiXCR, one entry per CDR3 protein. The sample has about 220,000 distinct CDR3 sequences; 7.5% are singletons. These data also formed part of another study, on yellow fever vaccine responses in identical twins.

Sequenced sample: memory (CD45RO+) T cells sorted from blood. The receptors were gathered from a woman between 18 and 29 years old in good health.

This clonotype occurred a few times. This chain uses TRBV6-1 with TRBJ2-5, with TRBD2 matching 11 bases. This CDR3 comprises 15 residues. Trimming took 6 bases from V and 5 from J; bases not matched to a gene: 8. Germline lookup yields CDR1 MNHNS and CDR2 SASEGT. CDR3 region: CASSLSGGGSETQYF. The CDR3 DNA reads TGTGCCAGCAGCCTTAGCGGGGGGGGCTCGGAGACCCAGTACTTC.

This clonotype has just a few counts. V gene TRBV3-1 combines with J gene TRBJ2-7, with 7 bases fitting TRBD1. The CDR3 has 15 residues. The V gene's germline CDR1 is LGHDT and CDR2 YNNKEL (reference sequence). After removal of 6 bases from V and 5 bases from J, the junction contained 13 bases not matched to a gene. CDR3 residues: CASSLVGQAAHEQYF. CDR3 bases: TGTGCCAGCAGTCTAGTTGGACAGGCTGCGCACGAGCAGTACTTC.